These 30 T cell receptor beta chains were sequenced from one sample in a study of blood T cell repertoires in COVID-19. Clones were sequenced by immunoSEQ multiplex PCR, and TCRdb holds only the in-frame ones, with some missing. This repertoire shows 300,000 or so clones, roughly 86% found once; its top ten account for roughly 8%. The sequenced sample consisted of peripheral blood. These receptors originate from a woman between 50 and 59 years old who had recovered from COVID-19.

The chain is built from TRBV28 and TRBJ1-6; D not certain. Germline CDR1 reads MDHEN; CDR2 reads SYDVKM. V was trimmed by 4 bases and J by 0 bases, leaving 13 bases between them. CDR3 length: 17 residues. CDR3 DNA: TGTGCCAGCAGTTCCGCACTCGGGAGCTCCTATAATTCACCCCTCCACTTT. Protein product: CASSSALGSSYNSPLHF.

The chain employs TRBV7-3 and TRBJ2-7; 9 bases align to TRBD2. The germline V gene has CDR1 SGHTA and CDR2 FQGTGA. CDR3 size: 15 residues. The V and J ends lost 1 base and 2 bases, in that order; junction bases with no gene match: 3. The CDR3 reads CASSLNGGRAYEQYF. CDR3 sequence (DNA): TGTGCCAGCAGCTTAAACGGCGGGAGGGCCTACGAGCAGTACTTC.

The chain carries TRBV27 and TRBJ2-5, with 9 bases lining up with TRBD2. With 5 bases clipped from V and 0 bases from J, the junction kept 10 bases outside the gene matches. CDR1 and CDR2 (germline): MNHEY, SMNVEV (reference sequence). The CDR3 loop spans 17 amino acids. The CDR3 nucleotides read TGTGCCAGCAGTAGGAAGCTAGCGGGAACGTACCAAGAGACCCAGTACTTC. It specifies CASSRKLAGTYQETQYF.

The V gene is TRBV9, the J gene TRBJ2-3; the match to TRBD1 covers 7 bases. The CDR3 extends over 14 amino acids. The germline gives CDR1 SGDLS, CDR2 YYNGEE. V shed 3 bases, J shed 2 bases, and the junction held 3 bases outside the gene matches. The CDR3 DNA sequence: TGTGCCAGCAGCGGGACAGGAACCACAGATACGCAGTATTTT. Translation: CASSGTGTTDTQYF.

This chain joins TRBV19 and TRBJ2-3; 8 bases agree with TRBD1. Per germline, CDR1 LNHDA and CDR2 SQIVND (reference sequence). After removal of 6 bases from V and 2 bases from J, the junction contained 7 bases not matched to a gene. The CDR3 loop spans 15 amino acids. For the CDR3, the DNA is TGTGCCAGTAGAAAACGACAGGGGAACACAGATACGCAGTATTTT. Its protein is CASRKRQGNTDTQYF.

This clone has only one observation. The V gene is TRBV2, the J gene TRBJ1-1; D gene unclear. Germline assignment: CDR1 SNHLY and CDR2 FYNNEI. The CDR3 spans 11 residues. V was clipped by 3 bases and J by 12 bases, with 11 bases between them. CDR3 DNA: TGTGCCAGCAGTGACCAGGCCTTGACTTTCTTT. Encoded protein: CASSDQALTFF.

This chain joins TRBV27 and TRBJ2-1, with a tentative D call TRBD2 (6 bases). The V end lost 4 bases, the J end lost 2 bases, and 12 bases lay between the germline ends. The length of the CDR3 is 15 residues. From germline, CDR1 is MNHEY and CDR2 SMNVEV (reference sequence). CDR3: CASSSRLEAYNEQFF. The CDR3, as DNA: TGTGCCAGCAGTTCGCGACTAGAAGCCTACAATGAGCAGTTCTTC.

This clone was observed a single time. The CDR3 spells CASSQGTSGGEETQYF. The CDR3, as DNA: TGTGCCAGCAGCCAGGGGACTAGCGGGGGGGAAGAGACCCAGTACTTC. The chain carries TRBV3-1 (or the pseudogene TRBV3-2) and TRBJ2-5; the match to TRBD2 covers 16 bases. The germline gives CDR1 LGHDT, CDR2 YNNKEL (reference sequence). The length of the CDR3 is 16 residues. After removal of 3 bases from V and 3 bases from J, the junction contained 1 base not matched to a gene.

The chain links TRBV4-1 to TRBJ1-4, with 9 bases lining up with TRBD1. The CDR3 consists of 15 residues. Germline V CDR1 and CDR2: MGHRA, YSYEKL. Unmatched junction bases numbered 2, after V lost 0 bases and J lost 6 bases. CDR3 sequence (DNA): TGCGCCAGCAGCCAAGAAGGGACAGGGTATGAAAAACTGTTTTTT. Its protein is CASSQEGTGYEKLFF.

The V call is TRBV6-6, the J call TRBJ2-7, with 7 bases matching TRBD1. The germline gives CDR1 MNHNY, CDR2 SVGAGI (reference sequence). The CDR3 covers 15 residues. The V and J ends lost 5 bases and 2 bases, in that order; junction bases with no gene match: 9. This CDR3 reads CASSAQTGYTYEQYF. Written as DNA, the CDR3 is TGTGCCAGCAGTGCTCAGACAGGGTATACCTACGAGCAGTACTTC.

This clone was seen only a few times. The chain couples TRBV14 to TRBJ1-2; TRBD1 aligns across 8 bases. From germline, CDR1 is SGHDN and CDR2 FVKESK. J lost 8 bases, V lost 4 bases, and 6 bases had no gene match. This CDR3 contains 13 residues. This CDR3 reads CASSRTTGVGYTF. CDR3 DNA: TGTGCCAGCAGCCGCACGACAGGGGTCGGCTACACCTTC.

Written as DNA, the CDR3 is TGCGCCAGCAGCCGACTACTTAGCGGGGGGCGGACCGGGGAGCTGTTTTTT. The encoded protein is CASSRLLSGGRTGELFF. The chain carries TRBV4-1 and TRBJ2-2, with 10 bases aligning to TRBD2. Germline CDR1 is MGHRA and CDR2 is YSYEKL. Trimming cost V 4 bases and J 5 bases; bases outside gene matches: 10. This CDR3 has 17 amino acids.

V gene TRBV4-3 combines with J gene TRBJ2-7; a possible D gene is TRBD1 (5 bases). Germline V gene data show CDR1 as LGHNA and CDR2 as YSLEER. This CDR3 is built from 17 residues. Trimming took off 0 bases at V and 1 base at J, with 16 bases between the two ends. The CDR3 nucleotides are TGCGCCAGCAGCCAAGATGCCACCCAGGGAAGATCCTACGAGCAGTACTTC. Translated, it gives CASSQDATQGRSYEQYF.

This clone was counted between two and nine times. The V and J genes are TRBV5-1 and TRBJ2-7; D is perhaps TRBD1 (6 bases). The CDR3 extends over 15 amino acids. Germline V gene sequence: CDR1 SGHRS, CDR2 YFSETQ. V lost 4 bases, J lost 3 bases, and 17 bases lay in between. Written as DNA, the CDR3 is TGCGCCAGCAGCCTCAACCCAGGGGAGAGCTACGAGCAGTACTTC. Protein sequence: CASSLNPGESYEQYF.

The rearrangement links TRBV6-4 to TRBJ2-7; 12 bases match TRBD1. The CDR3 is 19 residues long. Germline V gives CDR1 MRHNA, CDR2 SNTAGT. The trim removed 5 bases at V and 3 bases at J, leaving 17 bases unmatched. DNA of the CDR3: TGTGCCAGCAGTCCACATCGAGGGACAGGGGGCAGACGATACTACGAGCAGTACTTC. Protein product: CASSPHRGTGGRRYYEQYF.

The chain employs TRBV5-1 and TRBJ2-2; unclear D gene. Germline lookup yields CDR1 SGHRS and CDR2 YFSETQ. CDR3 length: 14 amino acids. Trimming stripped 2 bases from V and 1 base from J, with 6 bases between. CDR3 nucleotides: TGCGCCAGCAGCTTCTTCGGGAACACCGGGGAGCTGTTTTTT. Protein sequence: CASSFFGNTGELFF. The full variable domain, rest sourced from reference TRBV5-1 and TRBJ2-2, is KAGVTQTPRYLIKTRGQQVTLSCSPISGHRSVSWYQQTPGQGLQFLFEYFSETQRNKGNFPGRFSGRQFSNSRSEMNVSTLELGDSALYLCASSFFGNTGELFFGEGSRLTVL.

The chain links TRBV28 to TRBJ2-3, with a weak D call TRBD2 (6 bases). The CDR3 loop spans 16 amino acids. Germline loops: CDR1 MDHEN, CDR2 SYDVKM. V lost 3 bases to trimming and J lost 1 base, with 14 bases between them. CDR3 in DNA: TGTGCCAGCAGTTTCTCGGAGGGCTGGGGCACAGATACGCAGTATTTT. It encodes CASSFSEGWGTDTQYF.

The V gene is TRBV4-3, the J gene TRBJ2-1; D is possibly TRBD2 (6 bases). Germline CDR1 LGHNA, CDR2 YSLEER. The CDR3 contains 19 residues. Trimming stripped 4 bases from V and 7 bases from J, with 29 bases between. Here the CDR3 reads CASSPGWVSRGRPANEQFF. CDR3 in DNA: TGCGCCAGCAGCCCTGGATGGGTTTCGCGGGGCCGCCCGGCTAATGAGCAGTTCTTC.

The chain joins TRBV19 to TRBJ1-5; 7 bases map to TRBD1. The CDR3 runs 15 residues. The ends lost 1 base at V and 5 bases at J; junction bases unmatched: 5. Looked up from germline, CDR1 is LNHDA and CDR2 is SQIVND (reference sequence). DNA of the CDR3: TGTGCCAGTAGTATAGGACAGACAGGGCATCAGCCCCAGCATTTT. It encodes CASSIGQTGHQPQHF.

The rearrangement uses TRBV10-3 and TRBJ2-3; 9 bases agree with TRBD2. The germline gives CDR1 ENHRY, CDR2 SYGVKD. The CDR3 covers 16 residues. V lost 6 bases to trimming and J lost 4 bases; unmatched junction nucleotides: 11. Written as DNA, the CDR3 is TGTGCCATCAGGGCCCCCGGGACTAGCAGCCCAGATACGCAGTATTTT. This sequence encodes CAIRAPGTSSPDTQYF.

CDR3: CASSSLQANSPLHF. CDR3 nucleotide sequence: TGTGCCAGTAGTAGCTTACAGGCGAATTCACCCCTCCACTTT. V is TRBV19 and J is TRBJ1-6, with D maybe TRBD1 (5 bases). Looked up from germline, CDR1 is LNHDA and CDR2 is SQIVND (reference sequence). The CDR3 loop spans 14 amino acids. The V and J ends lost 4 bases and 7 bases respectively, with 11 bases between them.

This clone was found many times. The chain combines TRBV18 with TRBJ2-7; D possibly corresponds to TRBD2 (5 bases). V dropped 0 bases and J dropped 2 bases, with 8 bases sitting between them. The CDR3 has 14 residues. The germline V gene has CDR1 KGHSH and CDR2 LQKENI. The CDR3 sequence: CASSPPGVPYEQYF. CDR3 sequence (DNA): TGTGCCAGCTCACCACCGGGAGTGCCCTACGAGCAGTACTTC.

This clone appeared a few times. The chain couples TRBV4-1 to TRBJ2-2; TRBD2 agrees at 9 bases. This CDR3 is built from 16 residues. The J segment lost 7 bases and the V segment lost 3 bases, leaving 9 bases of the junction unmatched. Germline lookup yields CDR1 MGHRA and CDR2 YSYEKL. CDR3 DNA: TGCGCCAGCAGCCAGGTCAGACTAGCGGCGGGCGGGGAGCTGTTTTTT. This codes for CASSQVRLAAGGELFF.

This chain uses TRBV4-3 with TRBJ1-1; D is undetermined. The ends were cut back, 6 bases at V and 4 bases at J, with 15 bases in the middle. The CDR3 consists of 14 residues. Germline values: CDR1 LGHNA, CDR2 YSLEER. The CDR3 reads CASRPSGRGTEAFF. The CDR3 DNA is TGCGCCAGCAGACCCTCGGGTAGAGGCACTGAAGCTTTCTTT.

The chain carries TRBV5-4 and TRBJ2-2; 7 nucleotides match TRBD2. This CDR3 region has 17 residues. Unmatched junction bases numbered 11, after V lost 3 bases and J lost 3 bases. Germline CDR1 reads SGHNT; CDR2 reads YYREEE (reference sequence). DNA of the CDR3: TGTGCCAGCAGCTCACCGAAGCGGGGAAGGGACACCGGGGAGCTGTTTTTT. It codes for CASSSPKRGRDTGELFF.

This rearrangement joins TRBV29-1 to TRBJ2-4, with D possibly TRBD1 on 6 matching bases. The germline V gene has CDR1 SQVTM and CDR2 ANQGSEA. The CDR3 extends over 11 amino acids. V was clipped by 5 bases and J by 9 bases, with 11 bases between them. CDR3 DNA: TGCAGCGTTCAGGGGCAGGGCATTCAGTACTTC. It is translated as CSVQGQGIQYF. Filled out from reference TRBV29-1 and TRBJ2-4, the complete variable domain reads SAVISQKPSRDICQRGTSLTIQCQVDSQVTMMFWYRQQPGQSLTLIATANQGSEATYESGFVIDKFPISRPNLTFSTLTVSNMSPEDSSIYLCSVQGQGIQYFGAGTRLSVL.

CDR3 nucleotides: TGTGCCAGCAGCTTAGTCCAGATCTACAATGAGCAGTTCTTC. Its translation: CASSLVQIYNEQFF. The V and J genes are TRBV7-9 and TRBJ2-1, with D uncertain. CDR1 and CDR2 (germline): SEHNR, FQNEAQ (reference sequence). The CDR3 loop spans 14 amino acids. V gave up 1 base and J gave up 3 bases, with 7 bases separating them.

The rearrangement joins TRBV6-6 to TRBJ2-7; 8 bases map to TRBD2. The CDR3 is made up of 16 amino acids. With V trimmed by 0 bases and J by 12 bases, 16 bases remained unmatched. Germline CDR1 and CDR2: MNHNY and SVGAGI (reference sequence). This CDR3 reads CASSYSTPGTSARLYF. The CDR3 bases are TGTGCCAGCAGTTACTCGACGCCCGGGACTAGTGCTCGCCTGTACTTC.

The chain is built from TRBV28 and TRBJ1-6; unclear D gene. Germline CDR1 reads MDHEN; CDR2 reads SYDVKM. CDR3 size: 14 residues. The V end was cut by 2 bases, the J end by 8 bases, with 10 bases between. The CDR3 nucleotides read TGTGCCAGCAGTTTACCCGGACTATATTCACCCCTCCACTTT. Residues: CASSLPGLYSPLHF.

The CDR3: CASSLRDYLRAINEQFF. For the CDR3, the DNA is TGTGCCAGCAGCTTAAGGGACTACCTCCGAGCCATCAATGAGCAGTTCTTC. V is TRBV7-9 and J is TRBJ2-1; 7 nucleotides align to TRBD2. The germline V gene encodes CDR1 SEHNR and CDR2 FQNEAQ (reference sequence). V trimming: 2 bases; J trimming: 6 bases; junction bases outside the gene matches: 13. CDR3 length equals 17 residues.